This TCR beta chain was identified in a study of blood T cell repertoires in COVID-19. The overall study: The United States, Italy and Spain provided the acute and convalescent COVID-19 samples. In each case, the material was cDNA or gDNA derived from T cells, B-cell-depleted T cells, or PBMCs.

The Seattle patients, enrolled during active infection, were followed longitudinally. This CDR3 comprises 13 residues. Germline CDR1 is SQVTM and CDR2 is ANQGSEA. V lost 6 bases to trimming and J lost 4 bases; unmatched junction nucleotides: 2. As concerns this clone: In the same sample, other DNA sequences code for this CDR3.

Original data processing: Reference gene primer amplification in the assay estimated nucleated cell counts. Assay used: immunoSEQ multiplex PCR; TCRdb lists only in-frame clones, some missing. V, J and clone size derive from that table, while D and trimming were established from the DNA sequence. The table lists fewer than 200,000 clones, roughly 81% of them singletons. This receptor was identified in a woman aged 80 or over with COVID-19, enrolled during active disease. Sample: peripheral blood. This chain links TRBV29-1 with TRBJ2-7, with 14 positions matching TRBD2. The CDR3 loop is CSVGLAGGYEQYF. DNA for the CDR3: TGCAGCGTCGGACTAGCGGGAGGTTACGAGCAGTACTTC.